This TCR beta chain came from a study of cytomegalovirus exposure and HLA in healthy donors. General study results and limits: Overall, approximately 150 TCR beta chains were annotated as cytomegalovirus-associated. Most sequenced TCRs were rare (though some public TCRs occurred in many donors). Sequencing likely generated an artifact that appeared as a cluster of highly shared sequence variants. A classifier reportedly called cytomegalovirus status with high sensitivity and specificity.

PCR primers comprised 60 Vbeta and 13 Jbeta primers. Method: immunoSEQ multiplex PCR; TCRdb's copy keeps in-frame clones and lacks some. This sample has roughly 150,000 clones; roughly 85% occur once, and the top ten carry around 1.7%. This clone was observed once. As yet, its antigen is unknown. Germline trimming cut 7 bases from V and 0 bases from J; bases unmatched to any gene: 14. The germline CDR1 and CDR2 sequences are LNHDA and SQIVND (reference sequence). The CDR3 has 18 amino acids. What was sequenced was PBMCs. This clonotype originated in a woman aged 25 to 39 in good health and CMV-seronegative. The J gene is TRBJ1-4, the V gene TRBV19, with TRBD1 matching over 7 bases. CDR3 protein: CASTTLSRDSATNEKLFF. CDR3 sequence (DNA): TGTGCCAGTACCACATTAAGCCGGGACAGCGCAACTAATGAAAAACTGTTTTTT.